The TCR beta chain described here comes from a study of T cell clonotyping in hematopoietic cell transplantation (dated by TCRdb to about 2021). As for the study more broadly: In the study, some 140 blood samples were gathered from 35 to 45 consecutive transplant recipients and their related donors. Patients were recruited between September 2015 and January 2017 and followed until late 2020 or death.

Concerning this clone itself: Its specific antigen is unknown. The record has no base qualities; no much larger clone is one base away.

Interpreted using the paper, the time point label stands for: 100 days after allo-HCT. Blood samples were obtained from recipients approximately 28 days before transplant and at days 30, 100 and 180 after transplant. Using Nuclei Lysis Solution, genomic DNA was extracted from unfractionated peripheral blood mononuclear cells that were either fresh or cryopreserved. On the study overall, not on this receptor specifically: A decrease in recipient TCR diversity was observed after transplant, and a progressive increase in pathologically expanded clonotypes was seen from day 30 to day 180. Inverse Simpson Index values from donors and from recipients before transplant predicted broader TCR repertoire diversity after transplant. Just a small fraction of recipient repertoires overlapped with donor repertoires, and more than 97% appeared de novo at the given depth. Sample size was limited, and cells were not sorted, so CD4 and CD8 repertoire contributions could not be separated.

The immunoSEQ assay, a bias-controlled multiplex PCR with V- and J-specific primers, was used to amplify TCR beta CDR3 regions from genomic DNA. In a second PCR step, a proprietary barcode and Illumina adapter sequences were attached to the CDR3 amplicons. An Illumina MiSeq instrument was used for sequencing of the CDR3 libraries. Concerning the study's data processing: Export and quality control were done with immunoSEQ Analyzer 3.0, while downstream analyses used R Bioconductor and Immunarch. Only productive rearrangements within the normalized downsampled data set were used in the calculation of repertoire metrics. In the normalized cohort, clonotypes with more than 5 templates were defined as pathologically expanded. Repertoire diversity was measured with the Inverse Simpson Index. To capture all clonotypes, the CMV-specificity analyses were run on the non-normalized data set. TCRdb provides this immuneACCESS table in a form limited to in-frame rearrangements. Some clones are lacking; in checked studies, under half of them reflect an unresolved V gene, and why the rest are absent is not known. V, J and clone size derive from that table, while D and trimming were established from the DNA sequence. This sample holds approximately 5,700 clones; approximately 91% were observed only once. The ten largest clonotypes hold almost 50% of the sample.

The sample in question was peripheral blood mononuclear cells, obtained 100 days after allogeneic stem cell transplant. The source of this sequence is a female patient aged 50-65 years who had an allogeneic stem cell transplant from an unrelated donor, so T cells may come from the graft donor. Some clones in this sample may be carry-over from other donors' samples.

The DNA reads as follows: TGTGCCAGCGGGAACGCGGGGGGACGGTACAATGAGCAGTTCTTC. Its coded protein is CASGNAGGRYNEQFF. The V and J segments used are TRBV2 and TRBJ2-1, with 8 bases matching TRBD2. Inclusive of the bounding cysteine and phenylalanine, the CDR3 is 15 residues long. Only the CDR3 DNA is retained, 45 bases long and in frame from the first base. Trimming leaves V shorter by 8 bases and J shorter by 4 bases, with the junction holding 10 bases beyond the gene matches. CDR1 SNHLY and CDR2 FYNNEI were looked up in the germline V gene. This CDR3, with the reference TRBV2 and TRBJ2-1 proteins standing in past its ends, gives the full variable domain EPEVTQTPSHQVTQMGQEVILRCVPISNHLYFYWYRQILGQKVEFLVSFYNNEISEKSEIFDDQFSVERPDGSNFTLKIRSTKLEDSAMYFCASGNAGGRYNEQFFGPGTRLTVL.